This T cell receptor beta chain was retrieved from a study of blood T cell repertoires in COVID-19. CDR3 length equals 13 residues. The V gene lost 7 bases and the J gene lost 4 bases, with 11 bases spanning the gap. Germline loops: CDR1 MNHEY, CDR2 SVGAGI. Here immunoSEQ multiplex PCR was the method, and the copy in TCRdb shows in-frame clones only, minus some. The sample has under 400,000 clones, approximately 90% seen once. The sequence was collected from a woman in her fifties or sixties with COVID-19, enrolled during active disease. This sequence joins TRBV6-5 and TRBJ1-3; possibly TRBD1 for D (5 bases). Sequencing used peripheral blood. The CDR3 loop reads CASTLGVGNTIYF. The CDR3 bases are TGTGCCAGCACCTTAGGGGTCGGAAACACCATATATTTT.